The 25 T cell receptor beta chains below were found in one sample sequenced in a study of spatial heterogeneity in lung cancer. Time point: sample taken at primary tumor resection. Each CDR3 protein gets one entry after TCRdb re-called the 5' RACE reads with MiXCR. The data show roughly 1,600 distinct CDR3 sequences, with roughly 5.6% seen just once and 22% held by the top ten. Material: normal lung tissue next to the tumor, obtained at surgery. The source of these receptors is a female donor with early-stage non-small cell lung cancer.

This clonotype showed up many times. Here the CDR3 DNA reads TGTGCCACCAAGTGGCCGGGGGGCCTGGAGGAAAAACTGTTTTTT. Its protein product is CATKWPGGLEEKLFF. The chain couples TRBV15 to TRBJ1-4, with D possibly matching TRBD1 (6 bases). The CDR3 runs to 15 residues. Trimming took off 7 bases at V and 8 bases at J, with 20 bases between the two ends. Germline V lookup: CDR1 LNHNV, CDR2 YYDKDF (reference sequence).

The rearrangement uses TRBV12-3 or TRBV12-4 and TRBJ2-7; the match to TRBD1 covers 9 bases. The CDR3 has 15 residues. Germline trimming cut 6 bases from V and 1 base from J; bases unmatched to any gene: 7. CDR3 in DNA: TGTGCCAGCAGAGGGCAGGACAGGGGATCCTACGAGCAGTACTTC. This sequence encodes CASRGQDRGSYEQYF.

This clonotype has a count of ten or more. The chain has TRBV6-1 and TRBJ2-5; D is uncertain. The CDR3 is 14 residues long. CDR1 is MNHNS, CDR2 SASEGT, per germline. V lost 4 bases and J lost 5, with 14 bases in between. CDR3 in amino acids: CASSVRNLGETQYF. CDR3 in DNA: TGTGCCAGCAGTGTACGGAACTTGGGGGAGACCCAGTACTTC.

This clonotype is large. The CDR3 is CASTLSLEEMEPQHF. In DNA form, the CDR3 reads TGTGCCAGCACCCTATCCCTTGAGGAGATGGAGCCCCAGCATTTT. The chain has TRBV12-3 or TRBV12-4 and TRBJ1-5, with D uncertain. This CDR3 is built from 15 residues. V dropped 7 bases and J dropped 8 bases, with 21 bases sitting between them.

This chain connects TRBV7-2 to TRBJ2-7; a weak D match, TRBD1 (7 bases). CDR3 length: 16 amino acids. Between the trimmed V and J ends, which lost 3 bases and 0 bases, there was a span of 15 bases. Germline V gene data show CDR1 as SGHTA and CDR2 as FQGNSA. For the CDR3, the DNA is TGTGCCAGCAGCTTTCATGGCGGGACAGTCTCCTACGAGCAGTACTTC. This sequence encodes CASSFHGGTVSYEQYF.

This sequence joins TRBV5-1 and TRBJ1-1, with D hard to call. CDR1 is SGHRS, CDR2 YFSETQ, per germline. Trimming shortened V by 6 bases and J by 4 bases, and 4 bases separated the two germline ends. CDR3 length: 10 amino acids. The CDR3 region is CASKGTEAFF. Written as DNA, the CDR3 is TGCGCCAGCAAAGGCACTGAAGCTTTCTTT.

By sample fraction, this clonotype is medium-sized. This sequence joins TRBV12-3 or TRBV12-4 and TRBJ2-7; a weak D match, TRBD1 (5 bases). The V and J ends lost 3 bases and 3 bases respectively, with 15 bases between them. The CDR3 has 15 residues. CDR3 nucleotide sequence: TGTGCCAGCAGTTTGGGGCAGGGCGCCTTCTACGAGCAGTACTTC. It translates to CASSLGQGAFYEQYF.

By its share, this clonotype is medium-sized. V and J are TRBV7-8 and TRBJ1-4; perhaps TRBD1 as D (6 bases). Germline V gene lookup returns CDR1 SGHVS and CDR2 FQNEAQ. The V and J ends lost 5 bases and 3 bases respectively, with 13 bases between them. The CDR3 is 15 residues long. The CDR3 protein is CASSLRDIPNEKLFF. The CDR3 nucleotides are TGTGCCAGCAGCCTCCGGGACATCCCTAATGAAAAACTGTTTTTT.

Ten or more counts support this clonotype. The gene calls are TRBV6-2 or TRBV6-3 and TRBJ2-7; D may correspond to TRBD1 or TRBD2 (5 bases each). Trimming stripped 2 bases from V and 4 bases from J, with 12 bases between. This CDR3 is built from 14 residues. CDR1 MNHEY and CDR2 SVGEGT come from the germline V gene. CDR3 DNA sequence: TGTGCCAGCAGTTACGGTGGGACCGCGTACGAGCAGTACTTC. Amino acid sequence: CASSYGGTAYEQYF.

As regards this clonotype: A clone one base away is much larger, so this may be a read error. The J gene is TRBJ2-3, the V gene TRBV11-3, with 13 bases that match TRBD2. This CDR3 region has 15 residues. Germline values: CDR1 SGHNT, CDR2 YENEEA. The CDR3 nucleotides read TGTGCCGGCAGCACGACTAGCGGGGGGCCAGATACGCAGTATTTT. Its protein is CAGSTTSGGPDTQYF.

This clonotype is medium-sized (0.01 to 0.1%) in the sample. The chain uses TRBV4-1 and TRBJ2-3; perhaps TRBD2 as D (6 bases). V gave up 1 base and J gave up 2 bases, with 13 bases separating them. This CDR3 contains 16 residues. Germline loops: CDR1 MGHRA, CDR2 YSYEKL. This chain's CDR3 is CASSQVGLYTTDTQYF. CDR3 in DNA: TGCGCCAGCAGCCAAGTGGGACTTTACACCACAGATACGCAGTATTTT.

This clonotype is large by share. The chain combines TRBV6-5 with TRBJ1-1; 7 nucleotides align to TRBD1. The CDR3 loop spans 13 amino acids. Per germline, CDR1 MNHEY and CDR2 SVGAGI. Unmatched junction bases numbered 5, after V lost 6 bases and J lost 4 bases. CDR3 DNA sequence: TGTGCCAGCAGAAAACAGGGGACCACTGAAGCTTTCTTT. Protein: CASRKQGTTEAFF.

In its sample, this clonotype is medium-sized (0.01 to 0.1%). This chain joins TRBV14 and TRBJ2-1, with 9 positions matching TRBD2. The germline CDR1 and CDR2 sequences are SGHDN and FVKESK. This CDR3 spans 17 amino acids. The V and J ends lost 0 bases and 7 bases, in that order; junction bases with no gene match: 10. The CDR3 sequence: CASSQEATSGSWNEQFF. Here the CDR3 DNA reads TGTGCCAGCAGCCAAGAGGCGACTAGCGGAAGTTGGAATGAGCAGTTCTTC.

This clonotype was observed at least ten times. The chain uses TRBV9 and TRBJ2-3, with unresolved D. There are 14 residues in the CDR3. With 1 base removed from V and 5 bases from J, the gap between germline ends came to 11 bases. The germline V gene has CDR1 SGDLS and CDR2 YYNGEE. Here the CDR3 DNA reads TGTGCCAGCAGCGTAACGACGGGTTTAGATACGCAGTATTTT. It is translated as CASSVTTGLDTQYF.

In its sample, this clonotype was seen many times. The rearrangement uses TRBV5-1 and TRBJ2-7; no reliable D call. Germline loops: CDR1 SGHRS, CDR2 YFSETQ. The CDR3 is 16 residues long. Between the trimmed V and J ends, which lost 1 base and 2 bases, there was a span of 16 bases. The CDR3 nucleotides are TGCGCCAGCAGCTTGCTTCTAGGGATGGGGACCTACGAGCAGTACTTC. This encodes CASSLLLGMGTYEQYF. The whole variable domain, remainder taken from reference TRBV5-1 and TRBJ2-7, is KAGVTQTPRYLIKTRGQQVTLSCSPISGHRSVSWYQQTPGQGLQFLFEYFSETQRNKGNFPGRFSGRQFSNSRSEMNVSTLELGDSALYLCASSLLLGMGTYEQYFGPGTRLTVT.

This clonotype ranks as medium-sized (0.01 to 0.1%). The gene calls are TRBV21-1 and TRBJ1-5; TRBD1 was called by the table and not checked on the DNA. TRBV21-1 is tagged as a pseudogene. This CDR3 region has 14 residues. CDR3 amino acids: CASFSWGQGQPQHF. Written as DNA, the CDR3 is TGTGCCAGCTTCTCGTGGGGCCAGGGGCAGCCCCAGCATTTT.

This clonotype is termed medium-sized (0.01 to 0.1%). The gene calls are TRBV5-1 and TRBJ2-7; 9 bases fit TRBD1. V shed 0 bases and J 10 bases; nucleotides not matched to a gene: 11. Germline CDR1 SGHRS, CDR2 YFSETQ. This CDR3 region has 15 residues. CDR3 in amino acids: CASSLGDRALRRQYF. CDR3 coding DNA: TGCGCCAGCAGCTTGGGGGACAGGGCCTTACGAAGACAGTACTTC.

The chain recombines TRBV5-4 with TRBJ2-3, with 11 bases that match TRBD1. CDR3 length: 15 residues. Trimming removed 2 bases from V and 4 bases from J; junction bases left unmatched: 3. The germline V gene encodes CDR1 SGHNT and CDR2 YYREEE (reference sequence). CDR3 loop: CASSLPGQGADTQYF. The CDR3 bases are TGTGCCAGCAGCTTACCGGGACAGGGGGCAGATACGCAGTATTTT.

This clonotype is deemed medium-sized (0.01 to 0.1%). The chain has TRBV6-5 and TRBJ2-7; 7 bases line up with TRBD1. After removal of 5 bases from V and 0 bases from J, the junction contained 4 bases not matched to a gene. Germline CDR1 and CDR2: MNHEY and SVGAGI. The CDR3 spans 14 residues. The CDR3 region has the DNA TGTGCCAGCAGTACCTCAGGGGGCTCCTACGAGCAGTACTTC. Its protein is CASSTSGGSYEQYF.

In this sample, this clonotype is medium-sized (0.01 to 0.1%). The rearrangement links TRBV20-1 to TRBJ2-7; D is unclear. The V gene's germline CDR1 is DFQATT and CDR2 SNEGSKA (reference sequence). Trimming took 5 bases from V and 2 from J, leaving 16 bases between them. The CDR3 is made up of 14 amino acids. CDR3 region: CSAFSPGDPYEQYF. For the CDR3, the DNA is TGCAGTGCTTTTTCCCCGGGTGACCCCTACGAGCAGTACTTC.

In its sample, this clonotype is medium-sized (0.01 to 0.1%). The V gene is TRBV20-1, the J gene TRBJ2-5; no reliable D call. The V end was cut by 1 base, the J end by 2 bases, with 8 bases between. This CDR3 has 13 residues. Germline V gene sequence: CDR1 DFQATT, CDR2 SNEGSKA (reference sequence). The CDR3 here is CSARVSEQETQYF. CDR3 nucleotides: TGCAGTGCTAGAGTCAGTGAACAAGAGACCCAGTACTTC.

Many counts were recorded for this clonotype. This chain joins TRBV7-2 and TRBJ2-3; D not certain. Germline V CDR1 and CDR2: SGHTA, FQGNSA. This CDR3 contains 13 residues. V gave up 1 base and J gave up 7 bases, with 9 bases separating them. The CDR3 bases are TGTGCCAGCAGCTTAGAGGCGGAAAATACGCAGTATTTT. Translated, it gives CASSLEAENTQYF. Variable domain in full (rest from reference TRBV7-2 and TRBJ2-3): GAGVSQSPSNKVTEKGKDVELRCDPISGHTALYWYRQSLGQGLEFLIYFQGNSAPDKSGLPSDRFSAERTGGSVSTLTIQRTQQEDSAVYLCASSLEAENTQYFGPGTRLTVL.

This clonotype qualifies as medium-sized. The CDR3: CASSQDGGPFEAFF. In DNA, the CDR3 is TGCGCCAGCAGCCAAGACGGCGGCCCTTTTGAAGCTTTCTTT. The gene calls are TRBV4-3 and TRBJ1-1; D is undetermined. Between the trimmed V and J ends, which lost 0 bases and 7 bases, there was a span of 12 bases. CDR1 and CDR2 (germline): LGHNA, YSLEER. CDR3 length: 14 amino acids.

This clonotype was counted at least ten times. This rearrangement joins TRBV18 to TRBJ2-5, with unresolved D. V lost 2 bases and J 4 bases, leaving 5 bases between the germline ends. This CDR3 spans 12 amino acids. Germline CDR1 KGHSH, CDR2 LQKENI. CDR3 sequence (DNA): TGTGCCAGCTCACCATCCCCAGAGACCCAGTACTTC. Translated: CASSPSPETQYF.

This clonotype is termed medium-sized. This CDR3 reads CSALQPRGDTGELFF. In DNA form, the CDR3 reads TGCAGTGCTCTCCAGCCCAGGGGCGACACCGGGGAGCTGTTTTTT. The rearrangement links TRBV20-1 to TRBJ2-2; D possibly corresponds to TRBD1 (6 bases). The CDR3 runs 15 residues. V lost 5 bases to trimming and J lost 3 bases, with 16 bases between them. Germline V lookup: CDR1 DFQATT, CDR2 SNEGSKA (reference sequence).